The rows below give T cell receptor beta chains drawn from one sample of a study of neurological immune-mediated disorders. TCRdb itself ran the 5' RACE reads through MiXCR, one entry per CDR3 protein. The data show approximately 48,000 distinct CDR3 sequences, with approximately 10% seen just once and about 5% held by the top ten. What was sequenced was PBMCs. The origin of the receptors is a man between 65 and 85 years old with HTLV-1-associated myelopathy (HAM/TSP). Both conserved end residues are part of each CDR3. D genes are given only for firm matches. Clone size is not always given. Where it is, it says once, few, many or a class for expanded clones.

j_call v_call clone_size d_call cdr3_nt cdr3_aa
TRBJ2-1 TRBV6-6 many TRBD2 TGTGCCAGCATGGGAACTAGCGGGGGGAATGAGCAGTTCTTC CASMGTSGGNEQFF
TRBJ2-6 TRBV14 many - TGTGCCAGCAGCCCTCCAAGGGGTGCTACTGGGGCCAACGTCCTGACTTTC CASSPPRGATGANVLTF
TRBJ2-3 TRBV6-5 many - TGTGCCAGCAGTTACGTGGGGCCGGGCACAGATACGCAGTATTTT CASSYVGPGTDTQYF
TRBJ2-1 TRBV28 - TRBD2 TGTGTCAGCTGTGGGGGACTAGGGTTCACCGGTGAGCAGTTCTTC CVSCGGLGFTGEQFF
TRBJ2-7 TRBV15 many TRBD2 TGTGCCACCAGCAGAGATCGGATTTGGCGGGAGGCGTCTGGCGAGCAGTACTTC CATSRDRIWREASGEQYF
TRBJ2-3 TRBV5-1 many TRBD1 TGCGCCAGCAGCTCCGGGGACAGGGGCACAGATACGCAGTATTTT CASSSGDRGTDTQYF
TRBJ2-1 TRBV3-2 - - TGTGCCAGCAGCCAAGAACGGGAGACTCCCGGACACAATGAGCAGTTCTTC CASSQERETPGHNEQFF
TRBJ2-1 TRBV10-2 few - TGCGCCAGTAGATTAGGAGGGGAGCAGTTCTTC CASRLGGEQFF
TRBJ2-7 TRBV5-1 many - TGCGCCAGCAGCTTTGGGGGCCCTTACGAGCAGTACTTC CASSFGGPYEQYF
TRBJ1-1 TRBV20-1 many TRBD1 TGCAGTGCCCGGGACAGCCTGGGGAACACTGAAGCTTTCTTT CSARDSLGNTEAFF
TRBJ1-1 TRBV20-1 many - TGCAGTGCCGCCCGGGACTCAGAAGCTTTCTTT CSAARDSEAFF
TRBJ2-3 TRBV20-1 - - TGCAGTGCCCCCAAGGGCGGGGGCAACACAGATACGCAGTATTTT CSAPKGGGNTDTQYF
TRBJ2-4 TRBV11-2 few - TGTGCCAGCAGCCGCCCCCGATCGATTCAGTACTTC CASSRPRSIQYF
TRBJ2-3 TRBV5-4 many - TGTGCCAGCAGCTTGTTCCCAGATACGCAGTATTTT CASSLFPDTQYF
TRBJ1-2 TRBV28 few - TGTGCCAGCAGTACCGGGACCCCCTATGGCTACACCTTC CASSTGTPYGYTF
TRBJ1-2 TRBV20-1 - - TGCAGTGCTAGCCCCCTTGGAAACGGTGGCTACACCTTC CSASPLGNGGYTF
TRBJ2-5 TRBV20-1 many - TGCAGTGCTAGATCCTATCGGGGTGAGGGGTACCAAGAGACCCAGTACTTC CSARSYRGEGYQETQYF
TRBJ2-5 TRBV5-5 many - TGTGCCAGCAGCCGGGGAGAGACCCAGTACTTC CASSRGETQYF
TRBJ2-7 TRBV20-1 few TRBD1 TGCAGTGCAGTACAGGGGATAAACTCCTACGAGCAGTACTTC CSAVQGINSYEQYF
TRBJ2-5 TRBV7-9 many TRBD1 TGTGCCAGCAGCTTGGTGACAGGGGGCAGGGAGACCCAGTACTTC CASSLVTGGRETQYF
TRBJ2-3 TRBV5-5 many - TGTGCCAGCAGTGGATTGGGCGTCCGAGATACGCAGTATTTT CASSGLGVRDTQYF
TRBJ2-1 TRBV11-3 many - TGTGCCAGCAGCTTAGCTTCGGCAGGTAGGTTAGATGAGCAGTTCTTC CASSLASAGRLDEQFF
TRBJ2-7 TRBV5-1 - TRBD1 TGCGCCAGCAGCTTGGGTGGGACAGTGGACGACGAGCAGTACTTC CASSLGGTVDDEQYF
TRBJ1-2 TRBV18 many - TGTGCCAGCTCGGATCGGCGGGGCTACACCTTC CASSDRRGYTF
TRBJ2-1 TRBV28 many TRBD2 TGTGCCAGCAGTTTACCCAGCGGGAGTAGAAATGAGCAGTTCTTC CASSLPSGSRNEQFF
TRBJ1-6 TRBV5-1 many - TGCGCCAGCAGCTCTAATTACGGACCGACGGACAGTTCACCCCTCCACTTT CASSSNYGPTDSSPLHF
TRBJ2-1 TRBV20-1 - TRBD2 TGCAGTGCCCTTACCGGGACTATAAATGAGCAGTTCTTC CSALTGTINEQFF
TRBJ2-5 TRBV10-2 many - TGCGCCAGCAGGGAGGGGGTAGTGGAGACCCAGTACTTC CASREGVVETQYF
TRBJ2-5 TRBV9 many - TGTGCCAGCAGCGGGAGGGACAGCCAAGAGACCCAGTACTTC CASSGRDSQETQYF
TRBJ2-3 TRBV5-8 - - TGTGCCAGCAGCACGCGGAGTGGCACAGATACGCAGTATTTT CASSTRSGTDTQYF
TRBJ1-1 TRBV7-2 once TRBD1 TGTGCCAGCATCCAGACAGGGGGGTTCGCTGAAGCTTTCTTT CASIQTGGFAEAFF
TRBJ2-1 TRBV7-2 many TRBD1 TGTGCCAGCAGCTTAGCGGGGACAGGGGGTGGCGATGAGCAGTTCTTC CASSLAGTGGGDEQFF
TRBJ2-3 TRBV5-1 - - TGCGCCAGCAGCTTCGGACGTATGGATACGCAGTATTTT CASSFGRMDTQYF
TRBJ2-7 TRBV3-1 many TRBD2 TGTGCCAGCAGCCGGGGAGCGGGGGGGCAGTACTTC CASSRGAGGQYF
TRBJ2-7 TRBV20-1 few TRBD2 TGCAGTGCTAGTCCTAGCGGGGGGAACTACGAGCAGTACTTC CSASPSGGNYEQYF
TRBJ2-4 TRBV27 many TRBD2 TGTGCCAGCAGTCGAATCCCCGGGACTAGCGGGCTACTAGCCAAAAACATTCAGTACTTC CASSRIPGTSGLLAKNIQYF
TRBJ2-3 TRBV12-3/TRBV12-4 many - TGTGCCAGCAGCCCGACTGTAGATACGCAGTATTTT CASSPTVDTQYF
TRBJ2-5 TRBV7-3 many - TGTGCCAGCAGCCCCCAACAGGGCCTCCTAGAGACCCAGTACTTC CASSPQQGLLETQYF
TRBJ2-4 TRBV20-1 many TRBD2 TGCAGTGCCCCGACTAGCGGGAGAGTGAGCATTCAGTACTTC CSAPTSGRVSIQYF
TRBJ2-1 TRBV7-2 - - TGTGCCTCCAGGGGGGGAGGGCCAAATGAGCAGTTCTTC CASRGGGPNEQFF
TRBJ2-5 TRBV29-1 many - TGCAGCGTTGCTGGGGGCAAGGCGGGAGTGGGAGAGACCCAGTACTTC CSVAGGKAGVGETQYF
TRBJ2-1 TRBV7-2 many TRBD2 TGTGCCAGCAGCTTGGTGGGAGGGAGGGAGTATGAGCAGTTCTTC CASSLVGGREYEQFF
TRBJ1-1 TRBV7-9 many TRBD1 TGTGCCAGCAGCGTAGGACAGGGGGCCGCGGCTTTCTTT CASSVGQGAAAFF
TRBJ2-7 TRBV28 many - TGTGCCAGCAGTCCCCCTCGGTACGAGCAGTACTTC CASSPPRYEQYF
TRBJ2-3 TRBV20-1 medium-sized - TGCAGTGCTAGAGGACAGCTCTCGAGGGTAGATACGCAGTATTTT CSARGQLSRVDTQYF
TRBJ2-1 TRBV20-1 many TRBD1 TGCAGTGCTAGCAGACAGGGATCTGGCAATGAGCAGTTCTTC CSASRQGSGNEQFF
TRBJ2-2 TRBV7-6 many - TGTGCCAGCAGCTTAGCGGAAGACACCGGGGAGCTGTTTTTT CASSLAEDTGELFF
TRBJ2-2 TRBV20-1 many - TGCAGTGCAAAAAGGAACACCGGGGAGCTGTTTTTT CSAKRNTGELFF
TRBJ2-1 TRBV4-1 many - TGCGCCAGCAGCCAAGATGTGACTCGTAGCTCCTACAATGAGCAGTTCTTC CASSQDVTRSSYNEQFF
TRBJ2-1 TRBV9 many TRBD1 TGTGCCAGTACCAGACAGGGATCTTACAATGAGCAGTTCTTC CASTRQGSYNEQFF
TRBJ2-2 TRBV28 many - TGTGCCAGCAGTATTCCGCTAAGCACCGGGGAGCTGTTTTTT CASSIPLSTGELFF
TRBJ1-1 TRBV6-2/TRBV6-3 many - TGTGCCAGCAGTTACGGGCGAGCGGGTACTGAAGCTTTCTTT CASSYGRAGTEAFF
TRBJ2-7 TRBV7-6 few TRBD2 TGTGCCAGCAGTTTAACGAGCGGGAGGCCAAAAGGCGAGCAGTACTTC CASSLTSGRPKGEQYF
TRBJ1-2 TRBV7-9 many TRBD1 TGTGCCAGCACCGACAGGGTTGGTGTCTATGGCTACACCTTC CASTDRVGVYGYTF
TRBJ2-7 TRBV7-6 few - TGTGCCAGCAGCCTTGGACGAGGAGAGCAGTACTTC CASSLGRGEQYF
TRBJ2-7 TRBV25-1 many - TGTGCCAGCAGTGAAACCCACCCAGGAGTGGGGGGACAAGGGGACGAGCAGTACTTC CASSETHPGVGGQGDEQYF
TRBJ1-6 TRBV12-3/TRBV12-4 many TRBD1 TGTGCCAGCAGACAGCCGGGACAGATTAATTCACCCCTCCACTTT CASRQPGQINSPLHF
TRBJ2-4 TRBV18 many - TGTGCCAGCTCAATGGACGTTACGGGCAACATTCAGTACTTC CASSMDVTGNIQYF
TRBJ1-6 TRBV12-3/TRBV12-4 many - TGTGCCAGCCGATCATACCCCGGGGGGCCCCTCCACTTT CASRSYPGGPLHF